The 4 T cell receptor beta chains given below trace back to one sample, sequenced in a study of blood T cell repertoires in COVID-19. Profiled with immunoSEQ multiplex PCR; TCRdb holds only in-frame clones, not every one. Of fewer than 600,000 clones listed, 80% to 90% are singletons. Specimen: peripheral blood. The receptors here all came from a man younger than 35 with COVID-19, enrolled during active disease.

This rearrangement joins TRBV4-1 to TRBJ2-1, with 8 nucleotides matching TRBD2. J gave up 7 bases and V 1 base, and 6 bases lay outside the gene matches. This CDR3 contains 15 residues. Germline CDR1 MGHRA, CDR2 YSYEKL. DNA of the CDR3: TGCGCCAGCAGCCAAGGGACTAGCCCTTCTAATGAGCAGTTCTTC. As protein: CASSQGTSPSNEQFF.

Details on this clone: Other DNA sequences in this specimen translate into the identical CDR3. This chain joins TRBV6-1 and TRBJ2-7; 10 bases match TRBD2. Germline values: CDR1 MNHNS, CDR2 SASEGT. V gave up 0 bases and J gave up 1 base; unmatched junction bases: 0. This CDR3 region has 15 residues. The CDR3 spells CASSEALAGSYEQYF. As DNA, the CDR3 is TGTGCCAGCAGTGAAGCACTAGCGGGGTCCTACGAGCAGTACTTC.

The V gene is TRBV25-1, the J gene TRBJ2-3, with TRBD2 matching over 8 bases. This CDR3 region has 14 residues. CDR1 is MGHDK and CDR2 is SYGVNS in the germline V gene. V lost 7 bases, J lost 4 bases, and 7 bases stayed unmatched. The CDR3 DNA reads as TGTGCCAGCAAAGCGGGAGTGGCGGCAGATACGCAGTATTTT. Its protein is CASKAGVAADTQYF. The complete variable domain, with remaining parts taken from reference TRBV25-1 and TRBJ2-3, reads EADIYQTPRYLVIGTGKKITLECSQTMGHDKMYWYQQDPGMELHLIHYSYGVNSTEKGDLSSESTVSRIRTEHFPLTLESARPSHTSQYLCASKAGVAADTQYFGPGTRLTVL.

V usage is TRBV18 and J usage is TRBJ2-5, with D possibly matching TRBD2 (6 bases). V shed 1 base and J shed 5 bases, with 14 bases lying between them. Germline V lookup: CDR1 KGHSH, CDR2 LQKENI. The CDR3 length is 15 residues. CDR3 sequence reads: CASSPQSGSGETQYF. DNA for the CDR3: TGTGCCAGCTCACCACAATCGGGGAGCGGGGAGACCCAGTACTTC.